This TCR beta chain originates from a study of siplizumab effects on memory and regulatory T cells. Deletions cut 5 bases from V and 0 bases from J, with 14 bases between. CDR3 length: 15 amino acids. Per germline, CDR1 MNHNY and CDR2 SVGAGI (reference sequence). Around 10^5 TCR templates per sample were sequenced. Produced via immunoSEQ multiplex PCR; TCRdb's table is partial and in-frame only. Of approximately 97,000 clones in the sample, 90% to 95% were seen once. Overall study findings and caveats: Sequences that were alloreactive and traceable to unstimulated CD4+ memory cells were significantly reduced by siplizumab. Versus about 26% in controls, the mappable alloreactive CD4+ clones averaged around 69% Treg-derived with siplizumab.

This clone was detected only once. Its antigen is unknown. V and J are TRBV6-6 and TRBJ2-7, with a possible D match to TRBD1 (6 bases). This receptor was obtained from a human donor in good health. The sample was CD4+ T cells sorted from blood. DNA for the CDR3: TGTGCCAGCAGTCTGATACAGGGATACTCCTACGAGCAGTACTTC. It translates to CASSLIQGYSYEQYF.